This T cell receptor beta chain is from a study of Graves' ophthalmopathy and Graves' hyperthyroidism. With 2 bases removed from V and 4 bases from J, the gap between germline ends came to 6 bases. The V gene's germline CDR1 is SGHVS and CDR2 FQNEAQ. The CDR3 contains 13 residues. RNA transcripts yielded amplified TCR beta CDR3 regions. The workflow started with a first-round RT-PCR run with HTBI primers and then moved on to a second-round multiplex PCR. TCRdb itself ran the multiplex PCR reads through MiXCR, one entry per CDR3 protein. The sample contains 200,000 to 250,000 distinct CDR3 sequences, about 47% of which appear only once.

The sequenced sample was peripheral blood. The sequence derives from an adult man with Graves' ophthalmopathy. The V and J genes are TRBV7-8 and TRBJ1-5; D possibly corresponds to TRBD1 (5 bases). The CDR3 sequence: CASSLWGNQPQHF. The CDR3 DNA sequence: TGTGCCAGCAGCTTATGGGGGAATCAGCCCCAGCATTTT.